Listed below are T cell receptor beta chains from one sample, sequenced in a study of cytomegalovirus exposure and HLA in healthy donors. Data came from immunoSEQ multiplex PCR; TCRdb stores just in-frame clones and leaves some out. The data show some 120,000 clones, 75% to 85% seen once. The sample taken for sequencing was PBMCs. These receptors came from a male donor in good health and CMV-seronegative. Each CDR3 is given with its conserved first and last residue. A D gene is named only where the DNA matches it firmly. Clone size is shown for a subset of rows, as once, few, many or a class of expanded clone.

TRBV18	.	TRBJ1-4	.	CASSPRAGRDEKLFF	TGTGCCAGCTCACCCCGGGCCGGGAGGGATGAAAAACTGTTTTTT
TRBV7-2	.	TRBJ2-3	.	CASSHKGGSSTDTQYF	TGTGCCAGCAGCCACAAAGGGGGATCTAGCACAGATACGCAGTATTTT
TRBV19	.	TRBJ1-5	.	CASSMGKGGQPQHF	TGTGCCAGTAGTATGGGAAAAGGGGGTCAGCCCCAGCATTTT
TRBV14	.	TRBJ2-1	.	CASSHTRKRSYNEQFF	TGTGCCAGCAGCCACACCAGGAAACGCTCCTACAATGAGCAGTTCTTC
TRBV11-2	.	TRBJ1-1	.	CASSLTRHLENTEAFF	TGTGCCAGCAGCTTAACGAGGCACCTTGAGAACACTGAAGCTTTCTTT
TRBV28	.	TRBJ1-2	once	CASKIGGFGYGYTF	TGTGCCAGTAAAATCGGGGGGTTCGGGTATGGCTACACCTTC
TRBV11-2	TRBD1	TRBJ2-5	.	CASSLDRRTGPQYF	TGTGCCAGCAGCTTAGATCGGCGGACAGGGCCCCAGTACTTC
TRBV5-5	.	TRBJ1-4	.	CASTWVEGTNEKLFF	TGTGCCAGCACCTGGGTCGAGGGAACTAATGAAAAACTGTTTTTT
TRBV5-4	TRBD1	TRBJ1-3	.	CASSTEGQGARGNTIYF	TGTGCCAGCAGCACGGAGGGACAGGGGGCGCGTGGAAACACCATATATTTT
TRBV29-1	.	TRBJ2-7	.	CSVEPSDSYEQYF	TGCAGCGTTGAACCTAGCGACTCCTACGAGCAGTACTTC
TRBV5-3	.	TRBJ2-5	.	CARRSILRDCEETQYF	TGTGCCAGAAGATCAATACTCCGGGACTGCGAAGAGACCCAGTACTTC
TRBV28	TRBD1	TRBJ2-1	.	CASSKTTGTGDGYNEQFF	TGTGCCAGCAGCAAAACGACCGGGACAGGGGACGGCTACAATGAGCAGTTCTTC